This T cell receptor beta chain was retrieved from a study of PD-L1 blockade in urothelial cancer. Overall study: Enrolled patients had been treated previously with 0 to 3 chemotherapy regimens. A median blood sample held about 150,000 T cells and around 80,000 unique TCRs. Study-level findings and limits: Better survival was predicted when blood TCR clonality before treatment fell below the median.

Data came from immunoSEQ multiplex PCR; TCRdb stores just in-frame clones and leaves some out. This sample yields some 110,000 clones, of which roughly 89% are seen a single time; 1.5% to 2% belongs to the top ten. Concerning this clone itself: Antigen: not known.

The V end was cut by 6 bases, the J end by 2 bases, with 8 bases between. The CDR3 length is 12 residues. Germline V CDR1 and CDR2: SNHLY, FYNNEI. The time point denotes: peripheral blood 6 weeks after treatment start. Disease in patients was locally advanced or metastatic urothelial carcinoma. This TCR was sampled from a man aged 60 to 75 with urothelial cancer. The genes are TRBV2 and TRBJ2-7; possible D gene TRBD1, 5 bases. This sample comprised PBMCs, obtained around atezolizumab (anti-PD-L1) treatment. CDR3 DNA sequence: TGTGCCAGCAGCCAGGGAACCTACGAGCAGTACTTC. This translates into CASSQGTYEQYF.